These 21 T cell receptor beta chains were all obtained from the same sample, sequenced in a study of T cells in Graves' hyperthyroidism and ophthalmopathy. TCR beta CDR3 sequences were amplified from RNA transcripts. A set of HTBI primers served as the primers for a first-round RT-PCR of the TCR CDR3. MiXCR, applied by TCRdb to the multiplex PCR reads, yields one record per CDR3 protein. This sample yields approximately 500,000 distinct CDR3 sequences, of which about 43% are seen a single time; approximately 7.5% belongs to the top ten. Sequencing used peripheral blood or thyroid tissue (not recorded which). The receptors were gathered from a woman aged 18-30 years with Graves' hyperthyroidism.

In the case of this clonotype: One end of the junction is discordant with germline, which a read error may explain. The rearrangement links TRBV7-9 to TRBJ2-2; TRBD1 matches at 7 bases. The CDR3 is made up of 17 amino acids. Germline V lookup: CDR1 SEHNR, CDR2 FQNEAQ (reference sequence). This chain's CDR3 is CASSQDLTGSLFGELFF. The CDR3 nucleotides read TGCGCCAGCAGCCAAGACTTGACAGGGTCTCTATTCGGGGAGCTGTTTTTT. Using reference TRBV7-9 and TRBJ2-2 for the parts outside the CDR3, the full variable domain is DTGVSQNPRHKITKRGQNVTFRCDPISEHNRLYWYRQTLGQGPEFLTYFQNEAQLEKSRLLSDRFSAERPKGSFSTLEIQRTEQGDSAMYLCASSQDLTGSLFGELFFGEGSRLTVL.

The rearrangement joins TRBV24-1 to TRBJ1-4, with D hard to call. Germline CDR1 KGHDR, CDR2 SFDVKD. V shed 3 bases and J shed 5 bases, with 9 bases lying between them. The length of the CDR3 is 14 residues. CDR3 DNA sequence: TGTGCCACCAGTGATCCACGGGGAAATGAAAAACTGTTTTTT. Residues: CATSDPRGNEKLFF.

This clonotype was observed at least ten times. The chain employs TRBV12-3 or TRBV12-4 and TRBJ1-5; D call uncertain. V shed 3 bases and J shed 4 bases, with 13 bases lying between them. The CDR3 is 15 amino acids. The DNA for the CDR3 is TGTGCCAGCAGTTTTCGGAGGACCGCGAATCAGCCCCAGCATTTT. Amino acids: CASSFRRTANQPQHF.

A note on this clonotype: Germline and junction disagree at one end, which may indicate a read error. The V call is TRBV27, the J call TRBJ1-4; 7 bases fit TRBD1. This CDR3 contains 12 residues. Germline V gene sequence: CDR1 MNHEY, CDR2 SMNVEV (reference sequence). The CDR3 here is CAGRAGGGKLFF. The CDR3 DNA follows: TGTGCCGGCAGAGCAGGGGGTGGAAAACTGTTTTTT.

In its sample, this clonotype was seen many times. The J gene is TRBJ1-1, the V gene TRBV7-9; TRBD1 matches 7 bases. Losses at the gene ends were 6 bases for V and 4 bases for J; bases not matched to a gene: 8. There are 14 residues in the CDR3. CDR1 is SEHNR and CDR2 is FQNEAQ in the germline V gene (reference sequence). The CDR3 sequence is CASSRDSEFTEAFF. In DNA, the CDR3 is TGTGCCAGCAGTAGGGACAGCGAGTTCACTGAAGCTTTCTTT.

This chain connects TRBV20-1 to TRBJ1-1, with 7 bases identical to TRBD1. The V gene's germline CDR1 is DFQATT and CDR2 SNEGSKA (reference sequence). The CDR3 is 13 amino acids. After removal of 5 bases from V and 0 bases from J, the junction contained 3 bases not matched to a gene. The CDR3 DNA is TGCAGTGCTCCAGGGACAGTGAACACTGAAGCTTTCTTT. This translates into CSAPGTVNTEAFF.

The chain couples TRBV29-1 to TRBJ2-7; D is possibly TRBD1 or TRBD2 (7 bases each). CDR3 length: 15 residues. The V end lost 6 bases, the J end lost 4 bases, and 22 bases lay between the germline ends. Germline V CDR1 and CDR2: SQVTM, ANQGSEA. The CDR3 nucleotides are TGCAGCGTCAGAGGTAGCGGGCAGGGGGGATACGAGCAGTACTTC. As protein: CSVRGSGQGGYEQYF.

The genes are TRBV7-9 and TRBJ1-2, with unresolved D. With 6 bases removed from V and 4 bases from J, the gap between germline ends came to 15 bases. The CDR3 is 14 amino acids. Germline assignment: CDR1 SEHNR and CDR2 FQNEAQ (reference sequence). The CDR3 bases are TGTGCCAGCAGTGATGGGCGTGGGAGCTATGGCTACACCTTC. Residues: CASSDGRGSYGYTF.

The chain employs TRBV20-1 and TRBJ1-4, with 8 bases identical to TRBD1. CDR3 length: 15 amino acids. The V gene's germline CDR1 is DFQATT and CDR2 SNEGSKA (reference sequence). J gave up 10 bases and V 3 bases, and 13 bases lay outside the gene matches. CDR3 protein: CSASVAPDRAAKLFF. The CDR3 DNA reads TGCAGTGCTAGCGTAGCTCCGGACAGGGCCGCAAAACTGTTTTTT.

V and J are TRBV7-2 and TRBJ1-3; D is possibly TRBD1 (6 bases). This CDR3 comprises 15 residues. V was cut by 1 base and J by 6 bases, with 13 bases left in between. Germline CDR1 reads SGHTA; CDR2 reads FQGNSA. The CDR3 region has the DNA TGTGCCAGCAGCTTAGACAGGGAGGATGAAAACACCATATATTTT. This sequence encodes CASSLDREDENTIYF.

This clonotype came up once. This chain links TRBV14 with TRBJ2-5; D unclear. The CDR3 totals 13 residues. V dropped 5 bases and J dropped 2 bases, with 9 bases sitting between them. Germline V gene lookup returns CDR1 SGHDN and CDR2 FVKESK. The CDR3 DNA sequence: TGTGCCAGCAGCTATGCACAGCAAGAGACCCAGTACTTC. Translation gives CASSYAQQETQYF.

The chain joins TRBV7-8 to TRBJ2-5; perhaps TRBD1 as D (6 bases). Trimming stripped 5 bases from V and 3 bases from J, with 16 bases between. There are 15 residues in the CDR3. Looked up from germline, CDR1 is SGHVS and CDR2 is FQNEAQ. Here the CDR3 reads CASSGLAGAEETQYF. The CDR3 DNA is TGTGCCAGCAGCGGCCTGGCAGGGGCGGAAGAGACCCAGTACTTC. The whole variable domain, filled in from reference TRBV7-8 and TRBJ2-5, reads GAGVSQSPRYKVAKRGQDVALRCDPISGHVSLFWYQQALGQGPEFLTYFQNEAQLDKSGLPSDRFFAERPEGSVSTLKIQRTQQEDSAVYLCASSGLAGAEETQYFGPGTRLLVL.

Here the CDR3 reads CASSPGVDNQPQHF. The CDR3 DNA sequence: TGTGCCAGCAGCCCAGGGGTGGACAATCAGCCCCAGCATTTT. This chain connects TRBV7-2 to TRBJ1-5; D might be TRBD1 (6 bases). Trimming cost V 5 bases and J 3 bases, with 11 bases left between them. The CDR3 totals 14 residues. Per the germline V gene, CDR1 is SGHTA and CDR2 is FQGNSA. The variable domain in full, with the rest retrieved from reference TRBV7-2 and TRBJ1-5, is GAGVSQSPSNKVTEKGKDVELRCDPISGHTALYWYRQSLGQGLEFLIYFQGNSAPDKSGLPSDRFSAERTGGSVSTLTIQRTQQEDSAVYLCASSPGVDNQPQHFGDGTRLSIL.

The chain recombines TRBV29-1 with TRBJ1-2, with 9 bases that match TRBD1. Germline V gene lookup returns CDR1 SQVTM and CDR2 ANQGSEA. The CDR3 totals 12 residues. Unmatched junction bases numbered 8, after V lost 8 bases and J lost 7 bases. CDR3 nucleotides: TGCAGCTTGGTGGGACAGGGACGTGGCTACACCTTC. This translates into CSLVGQGRGYTF.

This clonotype was seen just once. The V gene is TRBV10-3, the J gene TRBJ2-6; D may be TRBD2 (5 bases). Deletions cut 5 bases from V and 2 bases from J, with 7 bases between. CDR3 length: 14 amino acids. From germline, CDR1 is ENHRY and CDR2 SYGVKD. CDR3 sequence (DNA): TGTGCCATCAGTTCCGGGACTGGGGCCAACGTCCTGACTTTC. Encoded protein: CAISSGTGANVLTF.

In its sample, this clonotype was seen many times. This chain uses TRBV5-5 with TRBJ2-2, with a possible D match to TRBD1 (5 bases). V lost 6 bases and J lost 1, with 16 bases in between. This CDR3 region has 16 residues. Germline V gene sequence: CDR1 SGHKS, CDR2 YYEKEE (reference sequence). The DNA for the CDR3 is TGTGCCAGCATCCCCGAGCAGGGTTGGAACACCGGGGAGCTGTTTTTT. It codes for CASIPEQGWNTGELFF.

This clonotype was observed many times. V usage is TRBV2 and J usage is TRBJ1-2, with D tentatively TRBD1 (6 bases). The germline gives CDR1 SNHLY, CDR2 FYNNEI. The CDR3 totals 12 residues. The V and J ends lost 6 bases and 8 bases respectively, with 13 bases between them. The CDR3 region has the DNA TGTGCCAGCAGACAGGGTGTCGGAGGCTACACCTTC. Translated: CASRQGVGGYTF.

This clonotype was seen once. The chain carries TRBV6-4 and TRBJ1-3; D perhaps matches TRBD1 (6 bases). V was trimmed by 2 bases and J by 0 bases, leaving 17 bases between them. The CDR3 contains 18 residues. Germline CDR1 and CDR2: MRHNA and SNTAGT. The CDR3, as DNA: TGTGCCAGCAGTGACCGTGACGGGACACCAGCCTCTGGAAACACCATATATTTT. This sequence encodes CASSDRDGTPASGNTIYF.

This clonotype occurred many times. The chain recombines TRBV20-1 with TRBJ1-4; possibly TRBD1 for D (5 bases). Looked up from germline, CDR1 is DFQATT and CDR2 is SNEGSKA (reference sequence). CDR3 size: 12 residues. V lost 7 bases and J 8 bases, leaving 14 bases between the germline ends. The CDR3 nucleotides read TGCAGTGTCTCGGGGCCTGACGAAAAACTGTTTTTT. Protein sequence: CSVSGPDEKLFF.

The sample holds many counts of this clonotype. This sequence joins TRBV19 and TRBJ1-5; weak D call: TRBD1 (6 bases). The V gene lost 3 bases and the J gene lost 6 bases, with 15 bases spanning the gap. This CDR3 is built from 15 residues. The germline gives CDR1 LNHDA, CDR2 SQIVND (reference sequence). CDR3 loop: CASSIRDIPSQPQHF. The CDR3 DNA is TGTGCCAGTAGTATTCGGGACATACCCAGTCAGCCCCAGCATTTT. The variable domain in full, completed from reference TRBV19 and TRBJ1-5, reads DGGITQSPKYLFRKEGQNVTLSCEQNLNHDAMYWYRQDPGQGLRLIYYSQIVNDFQKGDIAEGYSVSREKKESFPLTVTSAQKNPTAFYLCASSIRDIPSQPQHFGDGTRLSIL.

The chain couples TRBV20-1 to TRBJ2-2; tentative D call: TRBD2 (6 bases). V was clipped by 3 bases and J by 3 bases, with 20 bases between them. The CDR3 loop spans 17 amino acids. From germline, CDR1 is DFQATT and CDR2 SNEGSKA (reference sequence). CDR3: CSARRRQGGSYTGELFF. CDR3 bases: TGCAGTGCTAGGCGGCGGCAGGGAGGATCTTACACCGGGGAGCTGTTTTTT.